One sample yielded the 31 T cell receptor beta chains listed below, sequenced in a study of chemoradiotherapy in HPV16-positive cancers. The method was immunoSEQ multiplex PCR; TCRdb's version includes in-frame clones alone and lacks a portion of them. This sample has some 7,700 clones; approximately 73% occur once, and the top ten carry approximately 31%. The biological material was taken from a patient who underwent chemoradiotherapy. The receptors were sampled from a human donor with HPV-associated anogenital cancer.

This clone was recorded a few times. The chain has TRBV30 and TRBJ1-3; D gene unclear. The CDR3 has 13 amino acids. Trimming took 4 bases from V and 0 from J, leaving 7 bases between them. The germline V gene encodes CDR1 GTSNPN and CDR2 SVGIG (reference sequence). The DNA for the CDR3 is TGTGCCTGGACCCGGTTCTCTGGAAACACCATATATTTT. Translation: CAWTRFSGNTIYF.

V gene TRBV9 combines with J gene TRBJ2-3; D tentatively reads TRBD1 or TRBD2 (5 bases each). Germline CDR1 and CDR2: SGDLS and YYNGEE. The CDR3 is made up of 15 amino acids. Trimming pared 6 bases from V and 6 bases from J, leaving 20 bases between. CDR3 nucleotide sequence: TGTGCCAGCATGCTCGGGACCACTCTAGGGGATACGCAGTATTTT. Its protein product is CASMLGTTLGDTQYF.

CDR3 nucleotide sequence: TGTGCCAGCAGTTCTGACAGCTTATCCTATGGTGGGGGCTACACCTTC. Translation: CASSSDSLSYGGGYTF. This chain joins TRBV28 and TRBJ1-2, with a tentative D call TRBD1 (5 bases). The CDR3 spans 16 residues. V was cut by 4 bases and J by 8 bases, with 23 bases left in between. Germline CDR1 and CDR2: MDHEN and SYDVKM.

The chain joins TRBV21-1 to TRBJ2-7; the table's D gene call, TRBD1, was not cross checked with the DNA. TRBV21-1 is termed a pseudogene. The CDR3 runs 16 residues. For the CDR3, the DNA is TGTGCCAGCAGCGCAGCCAGGGACAGGGTTACGGGGGAGCAGTACGTC. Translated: CASSAARDRVTGEQYV.

As DNA, the CDR3 is TGTGCCAGCAGCGACAATTCCGCTGAAGCTTTCTTT. The encoded protein is CASSDNSAEAFF. The J gene is TRBJ1-1, the V gene TRBV6-1; no definite D call. This CDR3 is built from 12 residues. Germline assignment: CDR1 MNHNS and CDR2 SASEGT. V lost 6 bases, J lost 6 bases, and 11 bases lay in between.

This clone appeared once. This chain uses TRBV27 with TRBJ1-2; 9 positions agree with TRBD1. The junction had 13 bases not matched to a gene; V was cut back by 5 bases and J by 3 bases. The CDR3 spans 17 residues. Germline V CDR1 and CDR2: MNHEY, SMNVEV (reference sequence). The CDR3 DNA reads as TGTGCCAGCAGTAACCTCGGACAGGGGAGCGCCTACTATGGCTACACCTTC. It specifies CASSNLGQGSAYYGYTF.

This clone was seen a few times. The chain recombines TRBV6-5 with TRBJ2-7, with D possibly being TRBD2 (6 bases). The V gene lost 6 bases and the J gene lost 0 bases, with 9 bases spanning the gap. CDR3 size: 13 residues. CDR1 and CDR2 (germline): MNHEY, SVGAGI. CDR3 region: CASRRGNSYEQYF. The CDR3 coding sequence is TGTGCCAGCAGACGCGGGAACTCCTACGAGCAGTACTTC.

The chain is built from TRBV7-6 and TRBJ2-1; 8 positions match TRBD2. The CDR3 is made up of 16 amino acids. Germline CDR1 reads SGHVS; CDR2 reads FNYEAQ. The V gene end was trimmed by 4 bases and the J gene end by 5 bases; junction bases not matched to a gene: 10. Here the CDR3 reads CASSWGSGGADNEQFF. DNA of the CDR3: TGTGCCAGCAGCTGGGGTTCCGGGGGGGCCGACAATGAGCAGTTCTTC.

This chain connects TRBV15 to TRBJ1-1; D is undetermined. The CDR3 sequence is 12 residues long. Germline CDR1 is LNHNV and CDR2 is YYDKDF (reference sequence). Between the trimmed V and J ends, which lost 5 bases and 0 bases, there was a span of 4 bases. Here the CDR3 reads CATSLMNTEAFF. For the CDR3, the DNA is TGTGCCACCAGCCTTATGAACACTGAAGCTTTCTTT. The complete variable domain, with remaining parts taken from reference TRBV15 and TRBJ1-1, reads DAMVIQNPRYQVTQFGKPVTLSCSQTLNHNVMYWYQQKSSQAPKLLFHYYDKDFNNEADTPDNFQSRRPNTSFCFLDIRSPGLGDTAMYLCATSLMNTEAFFGQGTRLTVV.

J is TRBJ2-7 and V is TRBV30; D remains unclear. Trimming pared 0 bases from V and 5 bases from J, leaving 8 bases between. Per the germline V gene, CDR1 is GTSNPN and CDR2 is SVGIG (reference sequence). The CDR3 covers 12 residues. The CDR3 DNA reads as TGTGCCTGGAGTGTCGGTGGCCACGAGCAGTACGTC. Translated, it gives CAWSVGGHEQYV.

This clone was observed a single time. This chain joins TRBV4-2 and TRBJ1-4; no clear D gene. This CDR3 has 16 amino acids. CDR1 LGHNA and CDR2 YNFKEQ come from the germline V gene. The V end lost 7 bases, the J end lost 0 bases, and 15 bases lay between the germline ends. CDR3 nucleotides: TGTGCCAGCATCCGATGGCTGGCTGCAACTAATGAAAAACTGTTTTTT. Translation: CASIRWLAATNEKLFF.

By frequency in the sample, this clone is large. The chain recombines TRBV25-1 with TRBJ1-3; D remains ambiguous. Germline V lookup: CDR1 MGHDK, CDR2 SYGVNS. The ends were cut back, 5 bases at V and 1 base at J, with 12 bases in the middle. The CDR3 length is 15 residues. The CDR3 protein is CASSPGWGSGNTIYF. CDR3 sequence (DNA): TGTGCCAGCAGTCCGGGTTGGGGTTCTGGAAACACCATATATTTT.

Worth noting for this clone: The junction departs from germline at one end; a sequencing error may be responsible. CDR3 region: CASSRDSYYGYTF. The CDR3, as DNA: TGTGCCAGTAGCCGGGACAGTTACTATGGCTACACCTTC. This chain uses TRBV14 with TRBJ1-2; 7 nucleotides match TRBD1. CDR3 length: 13 amino acids. In germline, CDR1 is SGHDN, CDR2 FVKESK.

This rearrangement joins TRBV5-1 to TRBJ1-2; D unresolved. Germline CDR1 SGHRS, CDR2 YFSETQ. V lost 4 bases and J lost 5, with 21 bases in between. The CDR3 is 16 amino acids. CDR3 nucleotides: TGCGCCAGCAGCCCAGACCCGAGCAGTCCCAGTTATGGCTACACCTTC. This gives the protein CASSPDPSSPSYGYTF.

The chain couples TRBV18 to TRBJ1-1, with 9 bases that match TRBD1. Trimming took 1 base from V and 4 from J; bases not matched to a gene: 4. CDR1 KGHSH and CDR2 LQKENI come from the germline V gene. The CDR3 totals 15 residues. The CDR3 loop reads CASSPRDRDVTEAFF. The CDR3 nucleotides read TGTGCCAGCTCACCACGGGACAGGGACGTCACTGAAGCTTTCTTT.

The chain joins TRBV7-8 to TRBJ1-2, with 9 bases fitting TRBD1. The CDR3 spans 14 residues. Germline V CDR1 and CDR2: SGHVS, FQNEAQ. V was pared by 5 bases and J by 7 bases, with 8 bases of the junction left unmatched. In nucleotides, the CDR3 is TGTGCCAGCAGCATCGGGACAGGGAGGGGTGGCTACACCTTC. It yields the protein CASSIGTGRGGYTF. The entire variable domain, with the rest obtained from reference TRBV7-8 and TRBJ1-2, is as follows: GAGVSQSPRYKVAKRGQDVALRCDPISGHVSLFWYQQALGQGPEFLTYFQNEAQLDKSGLPSDRFFAERPEGSVSTLKIQRTQQEDSAVYLCASSIGTGRGGYTFGSGTRLTVV.

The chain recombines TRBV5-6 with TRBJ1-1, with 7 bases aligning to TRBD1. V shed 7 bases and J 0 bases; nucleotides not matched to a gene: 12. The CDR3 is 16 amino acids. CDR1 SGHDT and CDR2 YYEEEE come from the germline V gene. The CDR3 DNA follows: TGTGCCAGCTTTCGTGATAGGGGGCCCTTGAACACTGAAGCTTTCTTT. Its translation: CASFRDRGPLNTEAFF.

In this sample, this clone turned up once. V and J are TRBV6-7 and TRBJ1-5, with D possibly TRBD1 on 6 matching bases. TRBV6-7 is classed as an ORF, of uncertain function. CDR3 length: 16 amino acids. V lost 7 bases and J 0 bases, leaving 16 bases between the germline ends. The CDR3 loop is CASTGGGRDSNQPQHF. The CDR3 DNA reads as TGTGCCAGCACCGGGGGGGGGCGGGATAGCAATCAGCCCCAGCATTTT.

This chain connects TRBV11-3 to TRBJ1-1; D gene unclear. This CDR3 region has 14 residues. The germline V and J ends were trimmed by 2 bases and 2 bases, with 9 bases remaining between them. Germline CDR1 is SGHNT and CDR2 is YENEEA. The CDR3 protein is CASSLPRGNTEAFF. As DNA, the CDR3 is TGTGCCAGCAGCTTACCTCGGGGAAACACTGAAGCTTTCTTT.

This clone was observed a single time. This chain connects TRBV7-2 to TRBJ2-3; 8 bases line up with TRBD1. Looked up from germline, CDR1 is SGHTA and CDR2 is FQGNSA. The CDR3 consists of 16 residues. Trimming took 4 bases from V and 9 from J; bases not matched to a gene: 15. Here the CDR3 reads CASSSIRDRLHGTQYF. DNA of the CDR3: TGTGCCAGCAGCTCCATCCGGGACAGGCTCCATGGGACGCAGTATTTT.

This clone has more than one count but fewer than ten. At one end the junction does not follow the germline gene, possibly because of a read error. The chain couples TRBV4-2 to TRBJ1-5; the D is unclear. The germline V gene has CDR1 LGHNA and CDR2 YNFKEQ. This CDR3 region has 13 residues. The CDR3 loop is CASSEDYGRPQHF. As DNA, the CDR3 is TGTGCCAGCAGCGAAGATTATGGACGGCCCCAGCATTTT.

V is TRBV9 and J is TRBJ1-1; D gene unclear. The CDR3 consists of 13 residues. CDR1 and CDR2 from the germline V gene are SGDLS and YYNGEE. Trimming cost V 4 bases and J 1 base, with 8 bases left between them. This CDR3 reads CASSPRSNTEAFF. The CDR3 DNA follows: TGTGCCAGCAGCCCTCGTTCGAACACTGAAGCTTTCTTT. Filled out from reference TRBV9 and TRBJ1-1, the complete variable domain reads DSGVTQTPKHLITATGQRVTLRCSPRSGDLSVYWYQQSLDQGLQFLIQYYNGEERAKGNILERFSAQQFPDLHSELNLSSLELGDSALYFCASSPRSNTEAFFGQGTRLTVV.

As DNA, the CDR3 is TGCGCCAGCAGCGAACGGCGGGGGGGAAGTGAGACCCAGTACTTC. Translated, it gives CASSERRGGSETQYF. The chain is built from TRBV4-1 and TRBJ2-5, with 9 bases aligning to TRBD2. Per germline, CDR1 MGHRA and CDR2 YSYEKL. Losses at the gene ends were 5 bases for V and 5 bases for J; bases not matched to a gene: 9. This CDR3 is built from 15 residues.

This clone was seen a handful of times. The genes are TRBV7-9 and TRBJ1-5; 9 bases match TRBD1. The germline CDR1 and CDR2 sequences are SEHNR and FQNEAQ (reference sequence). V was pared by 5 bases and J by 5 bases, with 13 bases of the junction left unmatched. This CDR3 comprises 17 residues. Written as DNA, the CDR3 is TGTGCCAGCAGCACCTCTCTGGGGACAGGGTATGATCAGCCCCAGCATTTT. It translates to CASSTSLGTGYDQPQHF.

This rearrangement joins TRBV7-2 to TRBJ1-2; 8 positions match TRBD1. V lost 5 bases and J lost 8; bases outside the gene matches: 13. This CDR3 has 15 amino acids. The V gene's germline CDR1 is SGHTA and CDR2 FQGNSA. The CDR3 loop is CASSQGGTRGRGYTF. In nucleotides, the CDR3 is TGTGCCAGCAGCCAGGGGGGGACCAGGGGGCGAGGCTACACCTTC.

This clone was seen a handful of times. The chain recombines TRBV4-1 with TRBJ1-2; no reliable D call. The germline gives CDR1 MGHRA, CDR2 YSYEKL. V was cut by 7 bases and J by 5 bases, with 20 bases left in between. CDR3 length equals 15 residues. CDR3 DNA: TGCGCCAGCACTTTAAAGGGAGATCACTTATATGGCTACACCTTC. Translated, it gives CASTLKGDHLYGYTF.

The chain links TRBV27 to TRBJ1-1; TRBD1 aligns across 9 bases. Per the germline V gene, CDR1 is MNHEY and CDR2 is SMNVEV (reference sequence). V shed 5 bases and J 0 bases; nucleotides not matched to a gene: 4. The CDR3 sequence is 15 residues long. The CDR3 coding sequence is TGTGCCAGCAGTATCACAGGGGGCTTGAACACTGAAGCTTTCTTT. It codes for CASSITGGLNTEAFF.

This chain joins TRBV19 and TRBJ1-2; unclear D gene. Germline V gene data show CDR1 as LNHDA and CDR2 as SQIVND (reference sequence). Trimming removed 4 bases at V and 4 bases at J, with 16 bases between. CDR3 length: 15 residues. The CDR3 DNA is TGTGCCAGTAGTACCCCGGACCTTGGGAGCTATGGCTACACCTTC. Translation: CASSTPDLGSYGYTF. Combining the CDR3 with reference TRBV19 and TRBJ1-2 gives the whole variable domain DGGITQSPKYLFRKEGQNVTLSCEQNLNHDAMYWYRQDPGQGLRLIYYSQIVNDFQKGDIAEGYSVSREKKESFPLTVTSAQKNPTAFYLCASSTPDLGSYGYTFGSGTRLTVV.

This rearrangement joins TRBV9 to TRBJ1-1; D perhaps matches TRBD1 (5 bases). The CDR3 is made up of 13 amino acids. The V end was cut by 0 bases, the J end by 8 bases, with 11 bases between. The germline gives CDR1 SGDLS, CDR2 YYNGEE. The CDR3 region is CASSVGLGQEAFF. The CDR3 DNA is TGTGCCAGCAGCGTAGGGTTGGGGCAGGAAGCTTTCTTT.

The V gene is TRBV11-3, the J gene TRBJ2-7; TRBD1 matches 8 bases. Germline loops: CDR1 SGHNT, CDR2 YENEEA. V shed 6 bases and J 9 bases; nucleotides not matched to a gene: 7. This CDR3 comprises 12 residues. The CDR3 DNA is TGTGCCAGCAGTTCGGACAGGGAAGTGCAGTACTTC. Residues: CASSSDREVQYF. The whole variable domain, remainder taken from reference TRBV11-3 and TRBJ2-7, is EAGVVQSPRYKIIEKKQPVAFWCNPISGHNTLYWYLQNLGQGPELLIRYENEEAVDDSQLPKDRFSAERLKGVDSTLKIQPAELGDSAVYLCASSSDREVQYFGPGTRLTVT.

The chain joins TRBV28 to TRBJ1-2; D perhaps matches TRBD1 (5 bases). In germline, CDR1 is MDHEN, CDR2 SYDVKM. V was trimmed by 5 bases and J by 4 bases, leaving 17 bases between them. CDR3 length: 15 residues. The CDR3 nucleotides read TGTGCCAGCAGTGACAGACCGGGAATGGGCTATGGCTACACCTTC. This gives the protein CASSDRPGMGYGYTF.